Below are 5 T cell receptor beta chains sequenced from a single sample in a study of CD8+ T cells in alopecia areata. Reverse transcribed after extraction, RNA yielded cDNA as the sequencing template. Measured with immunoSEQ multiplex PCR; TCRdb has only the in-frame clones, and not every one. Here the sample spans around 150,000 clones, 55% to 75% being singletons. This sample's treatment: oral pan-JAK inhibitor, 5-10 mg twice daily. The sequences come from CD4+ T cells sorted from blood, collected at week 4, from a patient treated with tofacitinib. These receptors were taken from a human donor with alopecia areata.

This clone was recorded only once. The CDR3 here is CASSQEWQAGGTQYF. The CDR3 region has the DNA TGTGCCAGCAGCCAAGAATGGCAGGCCGGGGGGACCCAGTACTTC. The chain recombines TRBV4-2 with TRBJ2-5; possible D gene TRBD2, 6 bases. The V gene's germline CDR1 is LGHNA and CDR2 YNFKEQ. The CDR3 has 15 amino acids. Trimming cost V 0 bases and J 7 bases, with 15 bases left between them.

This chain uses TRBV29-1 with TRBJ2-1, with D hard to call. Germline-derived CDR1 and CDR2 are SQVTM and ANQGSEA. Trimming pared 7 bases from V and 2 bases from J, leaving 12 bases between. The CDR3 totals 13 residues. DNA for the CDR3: TGCAGCGGGGTGGGCAGGACCTACAATGAGCAGTTCTTC. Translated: CSGVGRTYNEQFF.

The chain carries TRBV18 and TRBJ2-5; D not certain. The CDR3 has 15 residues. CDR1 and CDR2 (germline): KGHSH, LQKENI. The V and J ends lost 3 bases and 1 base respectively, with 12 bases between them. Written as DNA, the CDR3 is TGTGCCAGCTCACCGGCTCTATGGGGCCAAGAGACCCAGTACTTC. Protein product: CASSPALWGQETQYF. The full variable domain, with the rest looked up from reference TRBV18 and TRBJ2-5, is NAGVMQNPRHLVRRRGQEARLRCSPMKGHSHVYWYRQLPEEGLKFMVYLQKENIIDESGMPKERFSAEFPKEGPSILRIQQVVRGDSAAYFCASSPALWGQETQYFGPGTRLLVL.

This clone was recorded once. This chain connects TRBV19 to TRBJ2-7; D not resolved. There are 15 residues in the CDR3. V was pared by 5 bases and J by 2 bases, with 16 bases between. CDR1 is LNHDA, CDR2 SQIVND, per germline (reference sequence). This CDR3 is CASSPPGRRTYEQYF. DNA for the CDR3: TGTGCCAGTAGTCCCCCCGGACGTAGGACCTACGAGCAGTACTTC. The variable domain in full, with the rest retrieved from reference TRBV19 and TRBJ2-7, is DGGITQSPKYLFRKEGQNVTLSCEQNLNHDAMYWYRQDPGQGLRLIYYSQIVNDFQKGDIAEGYSVSREKKESFPLTVTSAQKNPTAFYLCASSPPGRRTYEQYFGPGTRLTVT.

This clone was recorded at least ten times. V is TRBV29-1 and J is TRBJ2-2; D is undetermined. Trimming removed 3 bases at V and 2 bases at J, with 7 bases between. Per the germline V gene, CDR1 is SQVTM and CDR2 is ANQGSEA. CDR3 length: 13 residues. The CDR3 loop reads CSVDSTNTGELFF. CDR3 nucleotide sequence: TGCAGCGTTGATTCGACCAACACCGGGGAGCTGTTTTTT.